Listed here are 31 T cell receptor beta chains from one sample, sequenced in a study of sequential checkpoint blockade in melanoma. Profiling relied on immunoSEQ multiplex PCR, and the TCRdb table lists in-frame clones only, not all of them. The table records about 22,000 clones, around 70% of them present only once. Treatment: randomized to nivolumab then ipilimumab (arm A) or the reverse (arm B). This specimen consisted of CD8+ T cells sorted from blood (inferred from file names), obtained from a patient given nivolumab and ipilimumab in sequence. All receptors come from a human donor with melanoma.

This clone was observed a few times. V is TRBV9 and J is TRBJ2-1; 8 nucleotides align to TRBD2. This CDR3 is 13 amino acids long. From germline, CDR1 is SGDLS and CDR2 YYNGEE. V was clipped by 0 bases and J by 9 bases; unmatched bases: 2. CDR3 bases: TGTGCCAGCAGCGTAGCGGGGGGGGGTGAGCAGTTCTTC. Translated, it gives CASSVAGGGEQFF. Combining the CDR3 with reference TRBV9 and TRBJ2-1 gives the whole variable domain DSGVTQTPKHLITATGQRVTLRCSPRSGDLSVYWYQQSLDQGLQFLIQYYNGEERAKGNILERFSAQQFPDLHSELNLSSLELGDSALYFCASSVAGGGEQFFGPGTRLTVL.

CDR3 sequence (DNA): TGCAGCGTTGTTCAGGGCTGGAACACTGAAGCTTTCTTT. This sequence encodes CSVVQGWNTEAFF. The chain recombines TRBV29-1 with TRBJ1-1; D may be TRBD1 (5 bases). The ends were cut back, 4 bases at V and 1 base at J, with 10 bases in the middle. Germline CDR1 and CDR2: SQVTM and ANQGSEA. The CDR3 totals 13 residues. Full variable domain (outside the CDR3, taken from reference TRBV29-1 and TRBJ1-1): SAVISQKPSRDICQRGTSLTIQCQVDSQVTMMFWYRQQPGQSLTLIATANQGSEATYESGFVIDKFPISRPNLTFSTLTVSNMSPEDSSIYLCSVVQGWNTEAFFGQGTRLTVV.

The chain joins TRBV4-3 to TRBJ1-4; D unresolved. V lost 0 bases, J lost 0 bases, and 8 bases lay in between. The CDR3 consists of 16 residues. The germline gives CDR1 LGHNA, CDR2 YSLEER. The CDR3 sequence: CASSQDGGTTNEKLFF. CDR3 bases: TGCGCCAGCAGCCAAGATGGAGGGACAACTAATGAAAAACTGTTTTTT.

CDR3 DNA: TGTGCCACCATAACAGGGGGCTACACTGAAGCTTTCTTT. Amino acids: CATITGGYTEAFF. The chain employs TRBV19 and TRBJ1-1; TRBD1 aligns across 9 bases. The CDR3 has 13 amino acids. The V gene's germline CDR1 is LNHDA and CDR2 SQIVND (reference sequence). J was trimmed by 3 bases and V by 10 bases; bases with no gene match: 6.

This clone turned up a few times. The chain joins TRBV9 to TRBJ2-1; TRBD1 might be the D (5 bases). The CDR3 has 12 residues. From germline, CDR1 is SGDLS and CDR2 YYNGEE. The V end was cut by 0 bases, the J end by 8 bases, with 6 bases between. The CDR3 protein is CASSVGGYEQFF. CDR3 DNA sequence: TGTGCCAGCAGCGTAGGGGGCTATGAGCAGTTCTTC.

The rearrangement links TRBV4-3 to TRBJ2-7, with a tentative D call TRBD1 (6 bases). CDR1 LGHNA and CDR2 YSLEER come from the germline V gene. There are 14 residues in the CDR3. The V end lost 4 bases, the J end lost 2 bases, and 12 bases lay between the germline ends. CDR3 in amino acids: CASSPRGQTYEQYF. CDR3 bases: TGCGCCAGCAGCCCACGTGGACAGACCTACGAGCAGTACTTC.

V is TRBV4-1 and J is TRBJ2-5; 11 bases agree with TRBD2. This CDR3 is built from 14 residues. Germline trimming cut 1 base from V and 5 bases from J; bases unmatched to any gene: 0. Germline CDR1 and CDR2: MGHRA and YSYEKL. CDR3 in amino acids: CASSQGLAGETQYF. The CDR3 DNA sequence: TGCGCCAGCAGCCAAGGACTAGCGGGGGAGACCCAGTACTTC.

This clone has just one count. The rearrangement joins TRBV7-9 to TRBJ2-7; 8 bases map to TRBD1. This CDR3 has 15 residues. V was pared by 4 bases and J by 6 bases, with 11 bases of the junction left unmatched. Looked up from germline, CDR1 is SEHNR and CDR2 is FQNEAQ (reference sequence). CDR3 amino acids: CASSSIGTGGSEQYF. In DNA form, the CDR3 reads TGTGCCAGCAGCTCGATCGGGACAGGCGGGTCCGAGCAGTACTTC. Full variable domain (rest looked up from reference TRBV7-9 and TRBJ2-7): DTGVSQNPRHKITKRGQNVTFRCDPISEHNRLYWYRQTLGQGPEFLTYFQNEAQLEKSRLLSDRFSAERPKGSFSTLEIQRTEQGDSAMYLCASSSIGTGGSEQYFGPGTRLTVT.

The chain combines TRBV27 with TRBJ1-2, with D possibly matching TRBD1 (5 bases). Germline V lookup: CDR1 MNHEY, CDR2 SMNVEV (reference sequence). The CDR3 has 14 amino acids. V was clipped by 2 bases and J by 4 bases, with 11 bases between them. The CDR3 sequence is CASSLGGGGYGYTF. Written as DNA, the CDR3 is TGTGCCAGCAGTTTAGGGGGAGGTGGCTATGGCTACACCTTC.

V and J are TRBV4-2 and TRBJ1-5, with 9 bases that match TRBD1. Per the germline V gene, CDR1 is LGHNA and CDR2 is YNFKEQ. The CDR3 sequence is 19 residues long. V was pared by 5 bases and J by 0 bases, with 14 bases of the junction left unmatched. The CDR3 DNA follows: TGTGCCAGCAGCGTATACCCCCCGGGACAGGGCCTTAGCAATCAGCCCCAGCATTTT. Translation: CASSVYPPGQGLSNQPQHF.

With regard to this clone: Other DNA sequences in this sample translate to the same CDR3. The V gene is TRBV6-1, the J gene TRBJ1-5; possible D gene TRBD1, 5 bases. This CDR3 is built from 16 residues. Between the trimmed V and J ends, which lost 4 bases and 0 bases, there was a span of 13 bases. The germline V gene has CDR1 MNHNS and CDR2 SASEGT. The CDR3 sequence is CASSGRGGYSNQPQHF. CDR3 DNA: TGTGCCAGCAGTGGTCGGGGGGGGTATAGCAATCAGCCCCAGCATTTT.

The chain is built from TRBV7-9 and TRBJ2-2; D is possibly TRBD1 (5 bases). The CDR3 sequence is 16 residues long. CDR1 SEHNR and CDR2 FQNEAQ come from the germline V gene (reference sequence). Trimming removed 5 bases at V and 5 bases at J, with 18 bases between. For the CDR3, the DNA is TGTGCCAGCAGCCCTACAGGAGAAGATGGGACCGGGGAGCTGTTTTTT. This gives the protein CASSPTGEDGTGELFF. The entire variable domain, with the rest obtained from reference TRBV7-9 and TRBJ2-2, is as follows: DTGVSQNPRHKITKRGQNVTFRCDPISEHNRLYWYRQTLGQGPEFLTYFQNEAQLEKSRLLSDRFSAERPKGSFSTLEIQRTEQGDSAMYLCASSPTGEDGTGELFFGEGSRLTVL.

The chain employs TRBV27 and TRBJ1-5, with D tentatively TRBD1 (6 bases). Trimming took off 2 bases at V and 7 bases at J, with 9 bases between the two ends. The CDR3 runs 13 residues. The germline gives CDR1 MNHEY, CDR2 SMNVEV (reference sequence). CDR3 DNA: TGTGCCAGCAGTTTAGCGGACAGCCAGCCCCAGCATTTT. Translating gives CASSLADSQPQHF.

The chain links TRBV19 to TRBJ1-5, with D tentatively TRBD1 (5 bases). The CDR3 length is 14 residues. Germline V gene sequence: CDR1 LNHDA, CDR2 SQIVND (reference sequence). V was pared by 3 bases and J by 11 bases, with 17 bases between. The CDR3 loop reads CASSMGGSFASQHF. The DNA for the CDR3 is TGTGCCAGTAGTATGGGGGGATCCTTCGCGTCCCAGCATTTT.

This sequence joins TRBV7-7 and TRBJ2-1; the D gene is possibly TRBD2 (6 bases). This CDR3 comprises 13 residues. Germline CDR1 reads SSHAT; CDR2 reads FNYEAQ (reference sequence). V was cut by 0 bases and J by 10 bases, with 10 bases left in between. CDR3 in amino acids: CASSLAPGGEQFF. For the CDR3, the DNA is TGTGCCAGCAGCTTAGCCCCAGGAGGGGAGCAGTTCTTC. The full variable domain, its missing parts supplied by reference TRBV7-7 and TRBJ2-1, is GAGVSQSPRYKVTKRGQDVTLRCDPISSHATLYWYQQALGQGPEFLTYFNYEAQPDKSGLPSDRFSAERPEGSISTLTIQRTEQRDSAMYRCASSLAPGGEQFFGPGTRLTVL.

This clone was counted a few times. This chain links TRBV7-9 with TRBJ1-1; D remains unclear. CDR1 is SEHNR and CDR2 is FQNEAQ in the germline V gene (reference sequence). The CDR3 runs 13 residues. The V and J ends lost 5 bases and 7 bases respectively, with 14 bases between them. The CDR3 DNA reads as TGTGCCAGCAGCCCCGCGGGAGACCTTGAAGCTTTCTTT. Encoded protein: CASSPAGDLEAFF.

This clone was picked up one time. V usage is TRBV27 and J usage is TRBJ2-5; 10 bases line up with TRBD1. Germline values: CDR1 MNHEY, CDR2 SMNVEV (reference sequence). The CDR3 covers 14 residues. V lost 9 bases and J lost 3; bases outside the gene matches: 7. CDR3 protein: CASRPGTGEETQYF. Here the CDR3 DNA reads TGTGCCAGTCGCCCCGGGACAGGGGAAGAGACCCAGTACTTC.

CDR3 sequence (DNA): TGTGCCAGCAGGGCTCGGACTTACACAGATACGCAGTATTTT. Protein sequence: CASRARTYTDTQYF. The chain employs TRBV7-2 and TRBJ2-3; D is perhaps TRBD2 (5 bases). This CDR3 has 14 residues. CDR1 and CDR2 (germline): SGHTA, FQGNSA. The ends were cut back, 6 bases at V and 2 bases at J, with 12 bases in the middle.

Only one count was recorded for this clone. The rearrangement joins TRBV9 to TRBJ1-4; no definite D call. This CDR3 region has 15 residues. CDR1 is SGDLS, CDR2 YYNGEE, per germline. V was cut by 0 bases and J by 4 bases, with 10 bases left in between. This CDR3 reads CASSVEGRGNEKLFF. CDR3 in DNA: TGTGCCAGCAGCGTAGAAGGTCGGGGTAATGAAAAACTGTTTTTT.

This clone has a single count. The rearrangement uses TRBV4-3 and TRBJ1-4; 9 positions match TRBD1. This CDR3 has 16 amino acids. The germline V gene encodes CDR1 LGHNA and CDR2 YSLEER. V was pared by 3 bases and J by 10 bases, with 12 bases of the junction left unmatched. This chain's CDR3 is CASSHLVTGGEGKLFF. The CDR3 region has the DNA TGCGCCAGCAGCCACCTCGTCACAGGGGGCGAGGGAAAACTGTTTTTT.

V is TRBV9 and J is TRBJ1-4, with TRBD1 identical over 11 bases. The germline CDR1 and CDR2 sequences are SGDLS and YYNGEE. V gave up 0 bases and J gave up 6 bases; unmatched junction bases: 7. The CDR3 runs 17 residues. CDR3 DNA sequence: TGTGCCAGCAGCGTAGGGACAGGGGGCCCTACCGATGAAAAACTGTTTTTT. It specifies CASSVGTGGPTDEKLFF.

CDR3 DNA sequence: TGCGCCAGCAGCTTGTCGGCAGGGACTGGCTACGAGCAGTACGTC. The encoded protein is CASSLSAGTGYEQYV. This chain connects TRBV5-1 to TRBJ2-7; D is possibly TRBD2 (6 bases). The CDR3 has 15 residues. Looked up from germline, CDR1 is SGHRS and CDR2 is YFSETQ. V was pared by 1 base and J by 3 bases, with 14 bases between.

This rearrangement joins TRBV7-9 to TRBJ1-2; 9 bases align to TRBD1. This CDR3 has 17 amino acids. V was pared by 1 base and J by 4 bases, with 10 bases of the junction left unmatched. CDR1 SEHNR and CDR2 FQNEAQ come from the germline V gene (reference sequence). The CDR3 loop reads CASSLGMGQGRGYGYTF. CDR3 coding DNA: TGTGCCAGCAGCTTAGGGATGGGACAGGGCAGGGGCTATGGCTACACCTTC.

The chain is built from TRBV7-9 and TRBJ2-3, with D possibly TRBD1 on 7 matching bases. V dropped 7 bases and J dropped 3 bases, with 17 bases sitting between them. The CDR3 is 15 residues long. Germline-derived CDR1 and CDR2 are SEHNR and FQNEAQ (reference sequence). This CDR3 reads CASTAGQSETDTQYF. The CDR3 nucleotides read TGTGCCAGCACTGCGGGACAGTCGGAGACAGATACGCAGTATTTT.

The V gene is TRBV4-2, the J gene TRBJ1-2, with D perhaps TRBD1 (6 bases). The CDR3 runs 15 residues. CDR1 is LGHNA, CDR2 YNFKEQ, per germline. V shed 2 bases and J shed 8 bases, with 18 bases lying between them. CDR3 in amino acids: CASSQFSAGAQGYTF. The DNA for the CDR3 is TGTGCCAGCAGCCAATTTTCGGCGGGGGCGCAGGGCTACACCTTC.

The chain recombines TRBV20-1 with TRBJ2-1; D gene uncertain. Germline CDR1 is DFQATT and CDR2 is SNEGSKA (reference sequence). The CDR3 contains 10 residues. The ends were cut back, 6 bases at V and 5 bases at J, with 5 bases in the middle. The DNA for the CDR3 is TGCAGTGCGGCAGACAATGAGCAGTTCTTC. It specifies CSAADNEQFF.

V and J are TRBV29-1 and TRBJ1-1; D is possibly TRBD1 (5 bases). V lost 6 bases and J 2 bases, leaving 13 bases between the germline ends. The CDR3 has 13 residues. From germline, CDR1 is SQVTM and CDR2 ANQGSEA. CDR3 DNA: TGCAGCGTATATGGGGCCCTCAACACTGAAGCTTTCTTT. Translated: CSVYGALNTEAFF.

The chain uses TRBV4-3 and TRBJ1-2; D uncertain. The CDR3 length is 14 residues. Trimming took off 1 base at V and 4 bases at J, with 10 bases between the two ends. Germline CDR1 is LGHNA and CDR2 is YSLEER. The CDR3 nucleotides read TGCGCCAGCAGCCAAGTGTGGGAGGTCTATGGCTACACCTTC. This encodes CASSQVWEVYGYTF.

The chain has TRBV6-5 and TRBJ2-2; 9 bases line up with TRBD1. V shed 1 base, J shed 6 bases, and the junction held 6 bases outside the gene matches. This CDR3 is 16 amino acids long. Looked up from germline, CDR1 is MNHEY and CDR2 is SVGAGI. CDR3 residues: CASSYFRGTGPGELFF. Written as DNA, the CDR3 is TGTGCCAGCAGTTACTTCCGCGGGACAGGGCCCGGGGAGCTGTTTTTT.

This clone was picked up a small number of times. V usage is TRBV4-1 and J usage is TRBJ2-2, with D possibly being TRBD2 (6 bases). Per germline, CDR1 MGHRA and CDR2 YSYEKL. Between the trimmed V and J ends, which lost 0 bases and 3 bases, there was a span of 11 bases. The CDR3 totals 16 residues. Here the CDR3 DNA reads TGCGCCAGCAGCCAAGAGGGCGGGGAGGACACCGGGGAGCTGTTTTTT. Its translation: CASSQEGGEDTGELFF.

This chain connects TRBV7-9 to TRBJ1-2, with TRBD1 matching over 8 bases. CDR3 length: 16 amino acids. In germline, CDR1 is SEHNR, CDR2 FQNEAQ (reference sequence). The J segment lost 7 bases and the V segment lost 5 bases, leaving 15 bases of the junction unmatched. The CDR3 DNA reads as TGTGCCAGCAGCACGCCTTCGGACAGGGAAGGTCGTGGCTACACCTTC. As protein: CASSTPSDREGRGYTF.